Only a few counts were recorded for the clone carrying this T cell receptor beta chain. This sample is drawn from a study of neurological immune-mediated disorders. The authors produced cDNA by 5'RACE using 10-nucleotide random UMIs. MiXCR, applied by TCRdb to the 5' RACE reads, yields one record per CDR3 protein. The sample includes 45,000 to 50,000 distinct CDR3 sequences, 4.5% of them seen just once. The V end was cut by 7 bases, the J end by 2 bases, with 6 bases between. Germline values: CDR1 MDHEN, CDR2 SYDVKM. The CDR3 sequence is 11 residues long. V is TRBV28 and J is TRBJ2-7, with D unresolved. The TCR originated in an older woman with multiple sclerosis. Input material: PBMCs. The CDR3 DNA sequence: TGTGCCAGCATGGCGACCTACGAGCAGTACGTC. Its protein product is CASMATYEQYV.